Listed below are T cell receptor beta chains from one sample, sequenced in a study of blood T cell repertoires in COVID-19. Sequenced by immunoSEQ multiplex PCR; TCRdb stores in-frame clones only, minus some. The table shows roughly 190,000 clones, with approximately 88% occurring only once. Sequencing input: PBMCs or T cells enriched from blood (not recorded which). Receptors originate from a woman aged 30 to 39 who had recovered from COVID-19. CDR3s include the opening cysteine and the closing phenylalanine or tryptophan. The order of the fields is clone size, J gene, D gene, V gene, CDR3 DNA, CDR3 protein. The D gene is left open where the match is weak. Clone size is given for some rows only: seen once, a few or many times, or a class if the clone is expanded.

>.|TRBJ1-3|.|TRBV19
TGTGCCAGTAGGGGAACAGGATCTGGAAACACCATATATTTT
CASRGTGSGNTIYF
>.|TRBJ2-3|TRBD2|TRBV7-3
TGTGCCAGCAGCCCCAACCGACTAGCGGGCACAGATACGCAGTATTTT
CASSPNRLAGTDTQYF
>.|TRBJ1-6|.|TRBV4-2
TGTGCCAGCAGCCAAGACATTCGGGGGGGCTCAGCTTATGATTCACCCCTCCACTTT
CASSQDIRGGSAYDSPLHF
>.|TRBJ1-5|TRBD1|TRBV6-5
TGTGCCAGCAAAGAACAGGGGACCTATCAGCCCCAGCATTTT
CASKEQGTYQPQHF
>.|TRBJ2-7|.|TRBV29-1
TGCAGCGTTGTTAGCCGTAGCTCCTACGAGCAGTACTTC
CSVVSRSSYEQYF
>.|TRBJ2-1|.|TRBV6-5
TGTGCCAGCCTAATTCAATCGGGTGGCTACAATGAGCAGTTCTTC
CASLIQSGGYNEQFF
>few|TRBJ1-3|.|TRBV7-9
TGTGCCAGCATTTTTACAGAGATCTTCTCCTTCTCTGGAAACACCATATATTTT
CASIFTEIFSFSGNTIYF
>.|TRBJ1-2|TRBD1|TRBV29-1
TGCAGCGTTGGACAGGGGCACTATGGCTACACCTTC
CSVGQGHYGYTF
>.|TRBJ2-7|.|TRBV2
TGTGCCAGCAGTGAACGGTTCTACGAGCAGTACTTC
CASSERFYEQYF
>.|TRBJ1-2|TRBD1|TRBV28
TGTGCCACGGGACAGGGGAGCTATGGCTACACCTTC
CATGQGSYGYTF
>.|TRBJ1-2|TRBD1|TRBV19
TGTGCCACTAATAAACCGGGACAGGGAAGATTCTATGGCTACACCTTC
CATNKPGQGRFYGYTF
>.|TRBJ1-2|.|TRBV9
TGTGCCAGCAGCGTAGAACCGGACTATGGCTACACCTTC
CASSVEPDYGYTF
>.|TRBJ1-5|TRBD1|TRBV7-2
TGTGCCAGCAGCTCGGGACAGCCTAATCAGCCCCAGCATTTT
CASSSGQPNQPQHF
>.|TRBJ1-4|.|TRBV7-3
TGTGCCAGCAGCTTGGGGCGGTTTGAAAAACTGTTTTTT
CASSLGRFEKLFF